This record covers a single T cell receptor beta chain. These data come from a study of OX40 agonist ivuxolimab in advanced cancers. Using immunoSEQ multiplex PCR, the repertoire was profiled, and TCRdb retains in-frame clones only, with some absent. This sample has about 81,000 clones, with roughly 91% found just once. This sample comprised CD4+ or CD8+ T cells sorted from blood, obtained in a trial of the OX40 agonist ivuxolimab. This clonotype was obtained from an adult with an advanced solid tumor such as melanoma, head and neck, liver or kidney cancer.

The CDR3 nucleotides are TGTGCCAGCAGCGGCGACCGCAATCAGCCCCAGCATTTT. Its protein is CASSGDRNQPQHF. V usage is TRBV7-2 and J usage is TRBJ1-5; D is undetermined. The CDR3 runs 13 residues. Looked up from germline, CDR1 is SGHTA and CDR2 is FQGNSA. Trimming left V 5 bases short and J 2 bases short, with 7 bases between.